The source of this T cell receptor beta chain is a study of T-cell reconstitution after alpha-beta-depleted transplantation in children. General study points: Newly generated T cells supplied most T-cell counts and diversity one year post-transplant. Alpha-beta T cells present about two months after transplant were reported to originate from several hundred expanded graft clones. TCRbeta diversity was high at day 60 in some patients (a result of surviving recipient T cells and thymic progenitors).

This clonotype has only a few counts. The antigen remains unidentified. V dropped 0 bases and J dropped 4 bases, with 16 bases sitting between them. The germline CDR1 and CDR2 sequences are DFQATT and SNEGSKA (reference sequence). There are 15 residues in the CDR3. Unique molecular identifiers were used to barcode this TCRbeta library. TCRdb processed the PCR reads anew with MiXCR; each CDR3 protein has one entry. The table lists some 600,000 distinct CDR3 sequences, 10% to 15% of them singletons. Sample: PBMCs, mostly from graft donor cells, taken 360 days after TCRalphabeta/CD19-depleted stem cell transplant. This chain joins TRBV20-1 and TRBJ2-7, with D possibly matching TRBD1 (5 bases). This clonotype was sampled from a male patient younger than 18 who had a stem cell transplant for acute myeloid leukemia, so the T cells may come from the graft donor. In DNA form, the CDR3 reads TGCAGTGCTAGAGATCTTACAGGACCCAATTACGAGCAGTACTTC. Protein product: CSARDLTGPNYEQYF.